The sequence of this T cell receptor (beta chain) was determined in a study of metastatic and nonmetastatic thyroid tumors. The wider study: From malignant and benign thyroid patients, repertoires in blood and in tumor or nodule tissue were compared.

CDR1 SEHNR and CDR2 FQNEAQ come from the germline V gene (reference sequence). V lost 2 bases to trimming and J lost 3 bases, with 14 bases between them. The CDR3 totals 15 residues. TCRdb re-called clones via MiXCR from the PCR reads. Seen here are approximately 12,000 clones, about 33% observed once, and the top ten hold roughly an eighth. Comments on this clone: Antigen unknown.

No treatment had been given to any patient before thyroid surgery. Whole-study findings and limits: According to reports, the diversity of TCR beta was significantly higher in malignant thyroid tumors than in benign nodules, and this held in both blood and tumor samples.

The chain employs TRBV7-9 and TRBJ2-7; no definite D call. This TCR was recovered from a male donor with papillary thyroid cancer or a benign thyroid nodule (not recorded which). Some clones in this sample may be carry-over from other donors' samples. The source material was tumor tissue. The CDR3 loop is CASSLHDGSYYEQYF. The CDR3 DNA follows: TGTGCCAGCAGCTTACATGACGGATCATACTACGAGCAGTACTTC.